This T cell receptor beta chain emerged from a study of identical twins. Study outcomes and limitations: Reduced insertions were recorded for abundant cord blood beta clonotypes, with no such pattern in memory repertoires. Zero-insertion findings could be partly confounded by invariant cells (MAIT and iNKT cells).

The CDR3 totals 13 residues. The germline V gene encodes CDR1 SQVTM and CDR2 ANQGSEA. V was trimmed by 6 bases and J by 5 bases, leaving 16 bases between them. TCRdb re-called the 5' RACE reads through MiXCR, storing one row per CDR3 protein. The repertoire consists of some 660,000 distinct CDR3 sequences, with more than 6.5% occurring once and the leading ten covering 0.98%. In this sample, this clonotype turned up a few times. Its antigen is unknown. This sample was shared with a second study, whose subject was yellow fever vaccine responses in identical twins.

The V and J genes are TRBV29-1 and TRBJ2-5, with D maybe TRBD2 (6 bases). This TCR was sampled from a woman aged 18-29 years in good health. Material: PBMCs. For the CDR3, the DNA is TGCAGCGTGGAGGGGACCCCGCTTGAGACCCAGTACTTC. Translated, it gives CSVEGTPLETQYF.